These 27 T cell receptor beta chains share one sample of origin, sequenced in a study of T cells after yellow fever vaccination. TCRdb independently ran MiXCR on the 5' RACE reads; one entry per CDR3 protein. The table includes hundreds of thousands of distinct CDR3 sequences, approximately 5.2% detected once. The specimen was CD4+ T cells sorted from PBMCs, collected on the day of the yellow fever booster vaccination. These receptors all stem from a man aged 18 to 35 who received the YFV17D yellow fever vaccine.

The chain is built from TRBV12-3 or TRBV12-4 and TRBJ1-5, with 7 bases lining up with TRBD1. There are 15 residues in the CDR3. V dropped 0 bases and J dropped 9; count of bases not matched to a gene: 8. The CDR3 here is CASSLATGMGPPQHF. CDR3 in DNA: TGTGCCAGCAGTTTAGCGACAGGGATGGGGCCGCCCCAGCATTTT.

This clonotype was counted at least ten times. The chain is built from TRBV6-5 and TRBJ2-3; possible D gene TRBD2, 6 bases. This CDR3 is 15 amino acids long. CDR1 and CDR2 from the germline V gene are MNHEY and SVGAGI. Trimming stripped 6 bases from V and 2 bases from J, with 15 bases between. CDR3 nucleotides: TGTGCCAGCAGCCTGAGCGGGTTAACCACAGATACGCAGTATTTT. Translating it yields CASSLSGLTTDTQYF.

In this sample, this clonotype turned up many times. The gene calls are TRBV11-2 and TRBJ1-2, with a possible D match to TRBD1 (5 bases). Trimming removed 5 bases at V and 4 bases at J, with 14 bases between. This CDR3 region has 14 residues. Per the germline V gene, CDR1 is SGHAT and CDR2 is FQNNGV. The CDR3: CASSIPGAPYGYTF. CDR3 sequence (DNA): TGTGCCAGCAGCATCCCCGGGGCCCCCTATGGCTACACCTTC.

The rearrangement uses TRBV5-5 and TRBJ2-3; D is ambiguous. The CDR3 sequence is 14 residues long. Germline values: CDR1 SGHKS, CDR2 YYEKEE (reference sequence). Trimming stripped 0 bases from V and 5 bases from J, with 10 bases between. For the CDR3, the DNA is TGTGCCAGCAGCTTGGGAGGAGAAGGAGATACGCAGTATTTT. This translates into CASSLGGEGDTQYF.

The sample holds many counts of this clonotype. The chain uses TRBV20-1 and TRBJ2-3; the match to TRBD2 covers 9 bases. The CDR3 is 14 amino acids. Germline CDR1 is DFQATT and CDR2 is SNEGSKA (reference sequence). Trimming at V came to 1 base and at J to 4 bases, leaving 3 bases not matched to a gene. The CDR3 here is CSARVAGGPDTQYF. The CDR3 DNA is TGCAGTGCTAGAGTTGCGGGGGGGCCAGATACGCAGTATTTT.

The chain links TRBV2 to TRBJ1-1; no firm D call. V was pared by 3 bases and J by 4 bases, with 12 bases between. The CDR3 has 14 amino acids. Looked up from germline, CDR1 is SNHLY and CDR2 is FYNNEI. The CDR3 protein is CASSEAGWGTEAFF. The CDR3 region has the DNA TGTGCCAGCAGTGAGGCAGGTTGGGGCACTGAAGCTTTCTTT.

Only a few counts were recorded for this clonotype. The genes are TRBV20-1 and TRBJ2-7; a weak D match, TRBD1 (5 bases). Deletions cut 6 bases from V and 6 bases from J, with 15 bases between. Germline CDR1 and CDR2: DFQATT and SNEGSKA (reference sequence). The CDR3 contains 12 residues. CDR3: CSAPQGLVEQYF. The CDR3 nucleotides are TGCAGTGCCCCCCAGGGATTAGTCGAGCAGTACTTC.

This clonotype was detected many times. The V gene is TRBV12-3 or TRBV12-4, the J gene TRBJ1-2; TRBD1 agrees at 8 bases. This CDR3 contains 16 residues. J was trimmed by 8 bases and V by 2 bases; bases with no gene match: 13. CDR3 coding DNA: TGTGCCAGCAGTTTAATGGGCCGGACAGGGCCCGTAGGCTACACCTTC. This translates into CASSLMGRTGPVGYTF.

This clonotype has a count of ten or more. This chain connects TRBV11-1 to TRBJ2-3, with D uncertain. V was cut by 4 bases and J by 7 bases, with 12 bases left in between. The CDR3 is 13 amino acids. Per the germline V gene, CDR1 is SGHAT and CDR2 is FQDESV (reference sequence). The CDR3 DNA is TGTGCCAGCAGCTGGGGAAGGGCCAATACGCAGTATTTT. This codes for CASSWGRANTQYF. The complete variable domain, with remaining parts taken from reference TRBV11-1 and TRBJ2-3, reads EAEVAQSPRYKITEKSQAVAFWCDPISGHATLYWYRQILGQGPELLVQFQDESVVDDSQLPKDRFSAERLKGVDSTLKIQPAELGDSAMYLCASSWGRANTQYFGPGTRLTVL.

This clonotype appeared many times. The rearrangement links TRBV6-5 to TRBJ1-5; D is ambiguous. Trimming took 4 bases from V and 1 from J, leaving 14 bases between them. The CDR3 covers 16 residues. Germline CDR1 is MNHEY and CDR2 is SVGAGI. The CDR3 sequence: CASSSRGPQSNQPQHF. CDR3 coding DNA: TGTGCCAGCAGTTCTAGAGGTCCCCAAAGCAATCAGCCCCAGCATTTT.

A few counts support this clonotype. The chain uses TRBV7-9 and TRBJ2-2; the D gene is possibly TRBD2 (6 bases). Germline V CDR1 and CDR2: SEHNR, FQNEAQ (reference sequence). Trimming took off 3 bases at V and 4 bases at J, with 15 bases between the two ends. This CDR3 is 16 amino acids long. CDR3 loop: CASSFGAGYVTGELFF. The CDR3 nucleotides are TGTGCCAGCAGCTTTGGGGCGGGGTACGTCACCGGGGAGCTGTTTTTT.

This chain links TRBV6-6 with TRBJ2-2; 7 nucleotides align to TRBD1. Germline V lookup: CDR1 MNHNY, CDR2 SVGAGI (reference sequence). V lost 5 bases and J lost 3; bases outside the gene matches: 6. The CDR3 is 15 residues long. CDR3 in amino acids: CASSEQQGYTGELFF. CDR3 coding DNA: TGTGCCAGCAGTGAGCAACAGGGGTACACCGGGGAGCTGTTTTTT.

This clonotype has at least ten counts. The chain recombines TRBV28 with TRBJ2-4, with 7 bases lining up with TRBD2. The CDR3 totals 13 residues. Germline V lookup: CDR1 MDHEN, CDR2 SYDVKM. Trimming removed 10 bases from V and 5 bases from J; junction bases left unmatched: 8. The CDR3 DNA sequence: TGTGCCACGGCCGGGCTAGCGGAAAACATTCAGTACTTC. Translating gives CATAGLAENIQYF.

The table lists this clonotype with a few counts. CDR3 nucleotide sequence: TGTGCCAGCAGCCAAGACAGGGGGCATCAGCCCCAGCATTTT. Translating it yields CASSQDRGHQPQHF. The chain uses TRBV12-3 or TRBV12-4 and TRBJ1-5, with TRBD1 identical over 10 bases. Trimming took 6 bases from V and 5 from J; bases not matched to a gene: 4. The CDR3 has 14 amino acids.

This clonotype came up a few times. The gene calls are TRBV5-1 and TRBJ2-1; 11 bases are a match to TRBD2. This CDR3 has 17 residues. Looked up from germline, CDR1 is SGHRS and CDR2 is YFSETQ. Trimming removed 2 bases from V and 0 bases from J; junction bases left unmatched: 4. The CDR3, as DNA: TGCGCCAGCAGCTTATTTCTAGCGGGGGGCTCCTACAATGAGCAGTTCTTC. Translation: CASSLFLAGGSYNEQFF.

This clonotype was picked up a small number of times. CDR3 coding DNA: TGTGCCAGTACCGGGACTTTTTTTTTCCCCGCGCAGTATTTT. It specifies CASTGTFFFPAQYF. The rearrangement joins TRBV2 to TRBJ2-3, with D possibly TRBD2 on 6 matching bases. Trimming stripped 9 bases from V and 10 bases from J, with 23 bases between. The CDR3 contains 14 residues. Germline loops: CDR1 SNHLY, CDR2 FYNNEI.

Only a few counts were recorded for this clonotype. The chain carries TRBV5-4 and TRBJ1-2; possible D gene TRBD1, 6 bases. CDR3 size: 15 residues. Germline V gives CDR1 SGHNT, CDR2 YYREEE (reference sequence). Trimming pared 1 base from V and 7 bases from J, leaving 17 bases between. The CDR3, as DNA: TGTGCCAGCAGCTTGAGGTCAGGCACCAGGGGTGGCTACACCTTC. It encodes CASSLRSGTRGGYTF.

This rearrangement joins TRBV12-3 or TRBV12-4 to TRBJ2-1; weak D call: TRBD2 (6 bases). V lost 3 bases to trimming and J lost 3 bases, with 12 bases between them. The CDR3 covers 15 residues. CDR3 nucleotides: TGTGCCAGCAGTTTGCGGGGCAACTTCTACAATGAGCAGTTCTTC. Its protein is CASSLRGNFYNEQFF.

The chain joins TRBV18 to TRBJ2-1, with TRBD1 identical over 9 bases. CDR1 is KGHSH, CDR2 LQKENI, per germline. The CDR3 extends over 16 amino acids. J lost 10 bases, V lost 2 bases, and 12 bases had no gene match. In DNA form, the CDR3 reads TGTGCCAGCTCACCAGGACAGGGGCGAAGTCGGGGGGAGCAGTTCTTC. Translation gives CASSPGQGRSRGEQFF. Full variable domain (outside the CDR3, taken from reference TRBV18 and TRBJ2-1): NAGVMQNPRHLVRRRGQEARLRCSPMKGHSHVYWYRQLPEEGLKFMVYLQKENIIDESGMPKERFSAEFPKEGPSILRIQQVVRGDSAAYFCASSPGQGRSRGEQFFGPGTRLTVL.

The table lists this clonotype with many counts. The chain employs TRBV6-5 and TRBJ2-3, with D unclear. Per the germline V gene, CDR1 is MNHEY and CDR2 is SVGAGI. This CDR3 spans 13 amino acids. V was trimmed by 7 bases and J by 2 bases, leaving 10 bases between them. This chain's CDR3 is CASKTDNTDTQYF. The CDR3 DNA reads TGTGCCAGCAAAACAGACAACACAGATACGCAGTATTTT.

This clonotype was picked up many times. This rearrangement joins TRBV7-8 to TRBJ2-7, with TRBD2 matching 7 bases. V lost 8 bases to trimming and J lost 1 base; unmatched junction nucleotides: 8. Looked up from germline, CDR1 is SGHVS and CDR2 is FQNEAQ. The CDR3 spans 14 residues. CDR3 protein: CASGRGSGSYEQYF. CDR3 nucleotide sequence: TGTGCCAGCGGGAGGGGCAGCGGGTCCTACGAGCAGTACTTC.

This clonotype was seen more than once but under ten times. The J gene is TRBJ1-2, the V gene TRBV5-1; no firm D call. The length of the CDR3 is 16 residues. Per germline, CDR1 SGHRS and CDR2 YFSETQ. Trimming shortened V by 0 bases and J by 1 base, and 13 bases separated the two germline ends. The CDR3 sequence is CASSLGVSQLNYGYTF. The CDR3 region has the DNA TGCGCCAGCAGCTTGGGGGTCAGCCAACTTAACTATGGCTACACCTTC.

A few counts support this clonotype. The genes are TRBV10-3 and TRBJ1-1; weak D call: TRBD1 (5 bases). Trimming cost V 6 bases and J 8 bases, with 13 bases left between them. CDR3 length: 12 residues. Germline CDR1 reads ENHRY; CDR2 reads SYGVKD. The CDR3 DNA reads TGTGCCATCAGCTTGGGGGAGGGGGAAGCTTTCTTT. Its protein is CAISLGEGEAFF.

In its sample, this clonotype was seen many times. DNA of the CDR3: TGCGCCAGCAGCTTGCAGGGAGATAGCACCGGGGAGCTGTTTTTT. Encoded protein: CASSLQGDSTGELFF. The V and J genes are TRBV5-1 and TRBJ2-2, with D possibly called TRBD1 or TRBD2 (5 bases each). Per the germline V gene, CDR1 is SGHRS and CDR2 is YFSETQ. V lost 1 base and J lost 4, with 11 bases in between. The CDR3 extends over 15 amino acids.

This clonotype was observed a handful of times. This chain joins TRBV4-1 and TRBJ1-1; tentatively, D is TRBD1 (5 bases). Trimming pared 7 bases from V and 4 bases from J, leaving 16 bases between. The germline V gene encodes CDR1 MGHRA and CDR2 YSYEKL. This CDR3 has 14 amino acids. CDR3 sequence (DNA): TGCGCCAGCACCCCCGGGACCGGCCGCACTGAAGCTTTCTTT. This sequence encodes CASTPGTGRTEAFF.

This clonotype was observed a few times. The chain has TRBV5-1 and TRBJ1-2, with TRBD1 identical over 10 bases. The germline CDR1 and CDR2 sequences are SGHRS and YFSETQ. V lost 1 base and J lost 5; bases outside the gene matches: 2. This CDR3 comprises 14 residues. The CDR3 coding sequence is TGCGCCAGCAGCTTGAGACAGGGGGCGTATGGCTACACCTTC. This translates into CASSLRQGAYGYTF.

This clonotype was seen a few times. The chain has TRBV7-2 and TRBJ1-1; tentative D call: TRBD1 (6 bases). CDR3 length: 14 amino acids. Trimming removed 2 bases from V and 3 bases from J, with 10 bases in between. The germline V gene has CDR1 SGHTA and CDR2 FQGNSA. The CDR3 is CASSLWAGDTEAFF. The CDR3 DNA is TGTGCCAGCAGCTTATGGGCAGGGGACACTGAAGCTTTCTTT.